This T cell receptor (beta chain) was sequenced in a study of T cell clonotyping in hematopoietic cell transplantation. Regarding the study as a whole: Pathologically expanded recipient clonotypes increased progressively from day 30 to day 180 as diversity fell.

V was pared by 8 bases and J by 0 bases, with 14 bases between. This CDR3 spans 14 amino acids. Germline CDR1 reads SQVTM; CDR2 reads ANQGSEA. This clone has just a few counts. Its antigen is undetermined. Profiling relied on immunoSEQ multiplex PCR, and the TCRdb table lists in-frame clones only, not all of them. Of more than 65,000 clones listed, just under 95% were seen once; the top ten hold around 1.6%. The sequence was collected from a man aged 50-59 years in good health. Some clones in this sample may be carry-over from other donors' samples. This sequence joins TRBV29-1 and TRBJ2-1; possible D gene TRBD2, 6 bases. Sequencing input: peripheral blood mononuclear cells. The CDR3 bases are TGCAGCTCAACGGGGGTTAGCTCCTACAATGAGCAGTTCTTC. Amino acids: CSSTGVSSYNEQFF.